These 28 T cell receptor beta chains originate from one sample sequenced in a study of blood T cell repertoires in COVID-19 (dated by TCRdb to 2020 to 2021). Library preparation used the immunoSEQ multiplex PCR assay. TCRdb holds this immuneACCESS table with in-frame rearrangements only. Some clones are missing; in checked studies, unresolved V genes explain under half, and the rest has no known cause. For this sample the table gives about 280,000 clones, of which 85% were detected only once. Jointly, the top ten make up 2.5% to 3% of the sample. Sequenced material: PBMCs or T cells enriched from blood (not recorded which). All receptors derive from a woman aged 50 to 60 who had recovered from COVID-19.

The genes are TRBV27 and TRBJ1-6; possible D gene TRBD1, 6 bases. CDR3 length: 15 amino acids. Germline CDR1 is MNHEY and CDR2 is SMNVEV (reference sequence). V shed 5 bases and J shed 3 bases, with 11 bases lying between them. The CDR3, as DNA: TGTGCCAGCAGTGTCCGACAGGTCTATAATTCACCCCTCCACTTT. The encoded protein is CASSVRQVYNSPLHF.

This clone occurred a few times. The J gene is TRBJ2-1, the V gene TRBV4-1; 9 bases agree with TRBD1. Germline loops: CDR1 MGHRA, CDR2 YSYEKL. The CDR3 totals 15 residues. V shed 4 bases, J shed 4 bases, and the junction held 5 bases outside the gene matches. The CDR3 coding sequence is TGCGCCAGCAGCCTAGACAGGGGGGTATACAATGAGCAGTTCTTC. Translating gives CASSLDRGVYNEQFF.

This sequence joins TRBV4-3 and TRBJ2-1, with 7 bases identical to TRBD2. V shed 1 base and J 10 bases; nucleotides not matched to a gene: 7. Germline V gene lookup returns CDR1 LGHNA and CDR2 YSLEER. The CDR3 has 14 residues. CDR3 sequence (DNA): TGCGCCAGCAGCCAAGCGACACCCGGGAGGGAGCAGTTCTTC. It translates to CASSQATPGREQFF.

V is TRBV11-3 and J is TRBJ1-3, with 8 bases matching TRBD1. V dropped 5 bases and J dropped 1; count of bases not matched to a gene: 10. Germline CDR1 is SGHNT and CDR2 is YENEEA. The CDR3 contains 17 residues. The CDR3 DNA is TGTGCCAGCAGCCCAAGGACAGGGAGTTGGTCTGGAAACACCATATATTTT. This sequence encodes CASSPRTGSWSGNTIYF.

This chain connects TRBV7-8 to TRBJ2-7; a possible D gene is TRBD1 (5 bases). Germline V CDR1 and CDR2: SGHVS, FQNEAQ. CDR3 length: 14 amino acids. The V and J ends lost 2 bases and 5 bases respectively, with 13 bases between them. CDR3 sequence (DNA): TGTGCCAGCAGCTTACAGGGTAAACACGACGAGCAGTACTTC. Its translation is CASSLQGKHDEQYF.

This chain links TRBV6-5 with TRBJ2-4; 9 nucleotides align to TRBD1. CDR1 MNHEY and CDR2 SVGAGI come from the germline V gene. V dropped 5 bases and J dropped 0; count of bases not matched to a gene: 2. The CDR3 sequence is 15 residues long. The CDR3 DNA sequence: TGTGCCAGCAGTACAGGGGGCTTAGCCAAAAACATTCAGTACTTC. It translates to CASSTGGLAKNIQYF.

V is TRBV4-1 and J is TRBJ2-7; 10 bases are shared with TRBD1. The CDR3 contains 18 residues. With V trimmed by 4 bases and J by 2 bases, 14 bases remained unmatched. Germline CDR1 is MGHRA and CDR2 is YSYEKL. CDR3 sequence reads: CASSPGTGVTPRPYEQYF. For the CDR3, the DNA is TGCGCCAGCAGCCCAGGGACAGGGGTGACACCACGGCCCTACGAGCAGTACTTC.

The rearrangement links TRBV6-6 to TRBJ2-7; D gene unclear. Trimming shortened V by 1 base and J by 0 bases, and 4 bases separated the two germline ends. In germline, CDR1 is MNHNY, CDR2 SVGAGI (reference sequence). CDR3 length equals 13 residues. As DNA, the CDR3 is TGTGCCAGCAGTTACTATAGCTCCTACGAGCAGTACTTC. This translates into CASSYYSSYEQYF.

This sequence joins TRBV27 and TRBJ1-6, with D possibly matching TRBD1 (6 bases). Germline V gene lookup returns CDR1 MNHEY and CDR2 SMNVEV (reference sequence). The CDR3 is made up of 20 amino acids. The ends were cut back, 5 bases at V and 2 bases at J, with 25 bases in the middle. Here the CDR3 DNA reads TGTGCCAGCAGTCCGAGAATCACCGGGACACGGACTCCCTATAATTCACCCCTCCACTTT. It encodes CASSPRITGTRTPYNSPLHF.

V is TRBV24-1 and J is TRBJ2-3; D possibly corresponds to TRBD1 (6 bases). This CDR3 contains 17 residues. The V gene's germline CDR1 is KGHDR and CDR2 SFDVKD. Trimming shortened V by 5 bases and J by 2 bases, and 19 bases separated the two germline ends. DNA of the CDR3: TGTGCCACCAGTGGGATTTATGGCAGGGGAGCCACAGATACGCAGTATTTT. As protein: CATSGIYGRGATDTQYF.

This clone was detected once. The V and J genes are TRBV19 and TRBJ1-2; no clear D gene. V lost 10 bases, J lost 8 bases, and 23 bases lay in between. The CDR3 contains 14 residues. Per germline, CDR1 LNHDA and CDR2 SQIVND (reference sequence). This CDR3 reads CATQHFDSPWGYTF. The CDR3, as DNA: TGTGCCACCCAACATTTTGACTCCCCATGGGGCTACACCTTC.

The chain carries TRBV6-5 and TRBJ1-2, with a tentative D call TRBD1 (6 bases). The CDR3 contains 16 residues. Germline loops: CDR1 MNHEY, CDR2 SVGAGI. With 0 bases removed from V and 4 bases from J, the gap between germline ends came to 15 bases. The CDR3 nucleotides are TGTGCCAGCAGTTACTCGATCGGGGTGACAGGCTATGGCTACACCTTC. It codes for CASSYSIGVTGYGYTF.

V gene TRBV19 combines with J gene TRBJ1-4, with 7 bases that match TRBD1. J was trimmed by 5 bases and V by 7 bases; bases with no gene match: 10. Germline CDR1 LNHDA, CDR2 SQIVND (reference sequence). The length of the CDR3 is 15 residues. CDR3 DNA sequence: TGTGCCAGTACCGCACAGGGACAGTCAAATGAAAAACTGTTTTTT. Its translation: CASTAQGQSNEKLFF.

This clone was counted at least ten times. V and J are TRBV5-1 and TRBJ2-7; 10 bases fit TRBD1. The V gene's germline CDR1 is SGHRS and CDR2 YFSETQ. The V segment lost 0 bases and the J segment 4 bases; nucleotides outside the gene matches: 4. CDR3 length: 15 residues. CDR3 loop: CASSLGAGQGYEQYF. The CDR3 region has the DNA TGCGCCAGCAGCTTGGGGGCGGGACAGGGGTACGAGCAGTACTTC.

The chain links TRBV21-1 to TRBJ2-3; no check of the table's D call, TRBD2, against the DNA was made. TRBV21-1 is assigned pseudogene status. This CDR3 comprises 18 residues. In DNA, the CDR3 is TGTGCCAGCAGCGCTCTAGCGGGAGAGAGGGGAGCCACAGATACGCAGTATTTT. It specifies CASSALAGERGATDTQYF.

The chain links TRBV13 to TRBJ1-4; TRBD1 matches 7 bases. The trim removed 4 bases at V and 6 bases at J, leaving 11 bases unmatched. This CDR3 is built from 16 residues. Germline V gene data show CDR1 as PRHDT and CDR2 as FYEKMQ (reference sequence). The CDR3 DNA follows: TGTGCCAGCAGCTCCCGCCCAGGGGGAAGACATGAAAAACTGTTTTTT. Protein product: CASSSRPGGRHEKLFF.

V and J are TRBV9 and TRBJ1-3; D might be TRBD1 (6 bases). The CDR3 consists of 17 residues. CDR1 and CDR2 from the germline V gene are SGDLS and YYNGEE. V lost 0 bases and J 0 bases, leaving 13 bases between the germline ends. DNA for the CDR3: TGTGCCAGCAGCGTAGGGGGGCGATCCTACTCTGGAAACACCATATATTTT. Encoded protein: CASSVGGRSYSGNTIYF.

The V and J genes are TRBV30 and TRBJ2-2, with TRBD1 as a possible D gene (5 bases). CDR1 is GTSNPN and CDR2 is SVGIG in the germline V gene (reference sequence). Trimming pared 5 bases from V and 4 bases from J, leaving 8 bases between. There are 12 residues in the CDR3. Here the CDR3 DNA reads TGTGCCTGGCCCACAGGCACCGGGGAGCTGTTTTTT. Its protein product is CAWPTGTGELFF.

This chain links TRBV5-4 with TRBJ1-1, with D maybe TRBD1 (6 bases). The V end lost 4 bases, the J end lost 1 base, and 14 bases lay between the germline ends. Germline V gene data show CDR1 as SGHNT and CDR2 as YYREEE (reference sequence). CDR3 length: 15 amino acids. The chain's CDR3 is CASSPGGGGNTEAFF. The CDR3 nucleotides read TGTGCCAGCAGCCCGGGGGGGGGCGGGAACACTGAAGCTTTCTTT. Based on the CDR3 plus reference TRBV5-4 and TRBJ1-1, the full variable domain is ETGVTQSPTHLIKTRGQQVTLRCSSQSGHNTVSWYQQALGQGPQFIFQYYREEENGRGNFPPRFSGLQFPNYSSELNVNALELDDSALYLCASSPGGGGNTEAFFGQGTRLTVV.

The rearrangement links TRBV10-1 to TRBJ2-5; D may be TRBD1 (6 bases). Germline V CDR1 and CDR2: WNHNN, SYGVQD (reference sequence). The CDR3 length is 16 residues. V gave up 2 bases and J gave up 1 base, with 14 bases separating them. The CDR3 reads CASSEGKGVSQETQYF. Here the CDR3 DNA reads TGCGCCAGCAGTGAGGGGAAGGGGGTGTCCCAAGAGACCCAGTACTTC.

The chain recombines TRBV2 with TRBJ2-7; a weak D match, TRBD2 (5 bases). Per the germline V gene, CDR1 is SNHLY and CDR2 is FYNNEI. V was cut by 4 bases and J by 2 bases, with 15 bases left in between. This CDR3 region has 15 residues. In DNA, the CDR3 is TGTGCCAGCAGTGTTCGGTCAGGAGGAGCCTACGAGCAGTACTTC. Translation: CASSVRSGGAYEQYF. The whole variable domain, remainder taken from reference TRBV2 and TRBJ2-7, is EPEVTQTPSHQVTQMGQEVILRCVPISNHLYFYWYRQILGQKVEFLVSFYNNEISEKSEIFDDQFSVERPDGSNFTLKIRSTKLEDSAMYFCASSVRSGGAYEQYFGPGTRLTVT.

The V and J genes are TRBV19 and TRBJ2-2; no clear D. V was clipped by 3 bases and J by 0 bases, with 8 bases between them. There are 15 residues in the CDR3. From germline, CDR1 is LNHDA and CDR2 SQIVND (reference sequence). The CDR3: CASSILRANTGELFF. In nucleotides, the CDR3 is TGTGCCAGTAGTATCTTGCGAGCGAACACCGGGGAGCTGTTTTTT.

The chain uses TRBV2 and TRBJ1-6; D is uncertain. The germline CDR1 and CDR2 sequences are SNHLY and FYNNEI. V was shortened by 4 bases and J by 11 bases, with 12 bases between the two germline ends. There are 13 residues in the CDR3. The CDR3 loop is CASSVSSGTPLHF. Written as DNA, the CDR3 is TGTGCCAGCAGTGTGTCTTCGGGGACACCCCTCCACTTT.

This clone was observed a single time. The chain combines TRBV7-6 with TRBJ2-2, with D maybe TRBD2 (5 bases). Deletions cut 1 base from V and 1 base from J, with 7 bases between. CDR1 and CDR2 from the germline V gene are SGHVS and FNYEAQ. The CDR3 is made up of 15 amino acids. CDR3 amino acids: CASSLVAGNTGELFF. CDR3 sequence (DNA): TGTGCCAGCAGCTTAGTCGCGGGGAACACCGGGGAGCTGTTTTTT.

The chain combines TRBV4-3 with TRBJ1-2; possibly TRBD1 for D (5 bases). Trimming shortened V by 0 bases and J by 6 bases, and 17 bases separated the two germline ends. The CDR3 spans 16 residues. CDR1 is LGHNA, CDR2 YSLEER, per germline. The CDR3: CASSQDQSRVGDGYTF. CDR3 DNA: TGCGCCAGCAGCCAAGATCAATCAAGGGTAGGGGATGGCTACACCTTC.

The chain combines TRBV19 with TRBJ2-1, with TRBD1 matching over 7 bases. Germline V gene lookup returns CDR1 LNHDA and CDR2 SQIVND (reference sequence). V lost 7 bases, J lost 2 bases, and 5 bases stayed unmatched. The CDR3 totals 14 residues. CDR3 protein: CASKVGQTYNEQFF. The CDR3 DNA reads TGTGCCAGTAAGGTGGGACAGACCTACAATGAGCAGTTCTTC.

V is TRBV7-2 and J is TRBJ2-7, with 7 bases lining up with TRBD2. Germline trimming cut 0 bases from V and 5 bases from J; bases unmatched to any gene: 4. The CDR3 loop spans 14 amino acids. Germline V gene lookup returns CDR1 SGHTA and CDR2 FQGNSA. Here the CDR3 reads CASSLAGGRDEQYF. DNA for the CDR3: TGTGCCAGCAGCTTAGCGGGAGGGCGGGACGAGCAGTACTTC.

The chain couples TRBV5-8 to TRBJ2-1, with 11 bases aligning to TRBD1. Germline-derived CDR1 and CDR2 are SGHTS and YDEGEE. J gave up 6 bases and V 4 bases, and 6 bases lay outside the gene matches. This CDR3 spans 15 amino acids. The CDR3 DNA sequence: TGTGCCAGCAGCCTGGACAGGGGGCGTTTCAATGAGCAGTTCTTC. Its translation: CASSLDRGRFNEQFF.